This T cell receptor (beta chain) appears in the sequencing data of a study of cytomegalovirus exposure and HLA in healthy donors. General study findings and limits: Later analysis associated a missense DCLRE1C variant with TCR beta V- and J-gene trimming. Donors belonging to an Asian-associated ancestry cluster reportedly showed fewer N-insertions in productive TCRs than the roughly 670-donor mean, according to what a later analysis found. Per a later analysis, HLA-associated TCR beta chains showed more clonal expansion than other, equally common TCR beta chains. Most of the TCR beta V segments (in an earlier analysis) were productive either about 90% or about 30% of the time.

Per the germline V gene, CDR1 is PRHDT and CDR2 is FYEKMQ (reference sequence). Trimming pared 5 bases from V and 4 bases from J, leaving 17 bases between. CDR3 length: 15 residues. Of note for this clone: Antigen specificity is unknown.

The PCR contained 60 Vbeta and 13 Jbeta primers. The table came from immunoSEQ multiplex PCR; TCRdb's copy has only in-frame clones and leaves some out. The sample lists some 87,000 clones; 62% were seen once. V gene TRBV13 combines with J gene TRBJ1-2; unclear D gene. This TCR was recovered from a woman aged 25-40 years in good health and CMV-seropositive. The specimen was PBMCs. CDR3 sequence: CASSDKADSPYGYTF. Written as DNA, the CDR3 is TGTGCCAGCAGCGATAAGGCAGACTCACCCTATGGCTACACCTTC.